This TCR beta chain was captured in a study of siplizumab effects on memory and regulatory T cells. The CDR3 is 14 amino acids. Trimming took 6 bases from V and 2 from J; bases not matched to a gene: 6. The germline gives CDR1 MNHNS, CDR2 SASEGT. Method: immunoSEQ multiplex PCR; TCRdb's copy keeps in-frame clones and lacks some. Of 100,000 to 110,000 clones listed, less than 95% were seen once; the top ten hold less than 1.5%. Input material: non-Treg CD4+ T cells sorted from blood. This clonotype originated in a human donor in good health. The chain links TRBV6-1 to TRBJ2-5; 7 nucleotides agree with TRBD1. The CDR3: CASSPGQQQETQYF. CDR3 DNA sequence: TGTGCCAGCAGCCCGGGACAGCAACAAGAGACCCAGTACTTC.